This T cell receptor beta chain was sequenced during a study of human T cells and chemical hapten exposure (dated by TCRdb to about 2021). In terms of the full investigation: For sensitization, 2% DPC in acetone was applied to a roughly 2 cm by roughly 2 cm area of upper inner arm skin. Patch testing was done on the upper back using Finn chambers containing 0.01% DPC, and results were scored after 6 days according to International Contact Dermatitis Research Group standards. Peripheral blood TCR repertoire changes were tracked in vivo in alopecia patients during primary and secondary sensitization to the hapten diphenylcyclopropenone (DPC). The patient cohort, mostly female, included alopecia areata with under or over 50% scalp involvement, alopecia totalis and alopecia universalis. Blood samples were taken from patients before sensitization (week 0) and at 2, 6 and about 24 weeks after DPC sensitization. Throughout the study period of about 23 weeks, patients also received therapeutic DPC doses to the scalp every week. Libraries were pooled for sequencing, and variation in per-sample TCR yields was attributed mainly to small differences in library volumes within the pool. For TCR sequencing, blood came from some 31 alopecia patients at anywhere from one to four time points (pre-sensitization, 2, 6 and 24 weeks).

Worth noting for this clonotype: Its antigen is still unknown. No base qualities exist here, and no much larger clone lies one base off it.

V is clipped by 5 bases and J by 3 bases, and the sequence between their germline boundaries is 16 bases long. The germline V gene (reference sequence) provides CDR1 SEHNR and CDR2 FQNEAQ. From the cysteine through the phenylalanine, the CDR3 covers 15 amino acids. The CDR3 DNA has 45 bases and is translated from base 1. The paper's findings and limits, for the study overall: All patients had alopecia, a presumed autoimmune disease, so their immune response might differ from that of healthy individuals. The number of TCRs above 1 in 1000 frequency did not change with DPC sensitization; there was no evidence of global repertoire structure alterations. A positive correlation was found between the number of PT1 expanded TCRs and patch test score, with significance reached at thresholds 8, 16 and 32 but not 4. Significantly more large CDR3 similarity clusters were formed by expanded TCRs than by pre-sensitization or healthy control sets, consistent with antigen-driven responses. Repeated subsampling changed both the strength of the expansion versus patch-test correlation and the threshold at which the correlation became significant.

Library preparation was by RACE. Data came from a NextSeq 500. During library preparation, unique molecular identifiers were attached to individual cDNA molecules so that TCRs could be counted quantitatively and reproducibly. Both TCR alpha and TCR beta chains were sequenced from each blood RNA sample. Per the original workflow: Samples had a median of roughly 87,000 TCRs, with a range from roughly 23,224 to 750,000. V, J and CDR3 annotation of the TCR reads was carried out using the Decombinator software suite. For the PS versus PT1 abundance plots, all samples were subsampled to the same number of TCRs (28,000). Expanded TCRs were defined as absent before sensitization and observed at least eight times at the 2-week time point. Through fastp at Q25 and MiXCR, TCRdb rebuilt clones from the public reads, retaining in-frame beta chains. Each CDR3 protein appears once, grouped with its most common genes and DNA. For this entry, the V and J calls and clone size follow TCRdb and not the study's own pipeline. The sample data list 250,000 or so distinct CDR3 sequences, and approximately 8.6% of these were observed just once. About 2.1% of the sample lies in the top ten.

What this sample's time point label stands for: pre-sensitization, week 0. The treatment or condition label, read with the paper, signifies: therapeutic diphenylcyclopropenone sensitization with weekly scalp DPC. At each patch-test visit, blood was drawn before the patch test was applied. Eligible patients were aged 18 to 70, diagnosed with alopecia, deemed suitable for DPC therapy, and excluded if pregnant. Total RNA was extracted from unfractionated whole blood that had been collected in Tempus Blood RNA tubes. Sequences were derived from whole blood, sampled in connection with sensitization to the hapten diphenylcyclopropenone (DPC). The chain couples TRBV7-9 to TRBJ1-1; no D gene can be assigned with confidence. The sequence came from a woman between 40 and 55 years old with alopecia areata. Some clones in this sample may be carry-over from other donors' samples. The nucleotide sequence is TGTGCCAGCAGCCCCCCGCTACGACGGGACACTGAAGCTTTCTTT. Translated, it gives CASSPPLRRDTEAFF.